The present entry profiles one T cell receptor (beta chain) with its context. Its cognate antigen is unknown. The CDR3 length is 16 residues. V shed 0 bases and J shed 1 base, with 12 bases lying between them. CDR1 is MNHNY, CDR2 SVGAGI, per germline (reference sequence). This entry belongs to a study of cytomegalovirus exposure and HLA in healthy donors. General study points: Common viral pathogens (according to a later analysis) appeared linked to several of the most significant clusters.

The PCR used 60 Vbeta and 13 Jbeta primers. Libraries were prepared by immunoSEQ multiplex PCR; TCRdb keeps only in-frame clonotypes and omits some of them. In the table there are approximately 160,000 clones, roughly 82% of which are singletons. The sequence was collected from a girl aged 10 to 17 in good health and CMV-seropositive. The V gene is TRBV6-6, the J gene TRBJ1-1; D may be TRBD1 (5 bases). Sequences were obtained from PBMCs. In nucleotides, the CDR3 is TGTGCCAGCAGTTACTCGATGTTGGGGGGGAACACTGAAGCTTTCTTT. It specifies CASSYSMLGGNTEAFF.